A selection of T cell receptor beta chains follows, all from one sample in a study of blood T cell repertoires in COVID-19. Profiled with immunoSEQ multiplex PCR; TCRdb holds only in-frame clones, not every one. The repertoire holds about 180,000 clones, about 89% seen once, with 1.5% to 2% in the top ten. The specimen was peripheral blood. These receptors were obtained from a man younger than 35 who had recovered from COVID-19. The CDR3 runs from the conserved cysteine through the conserved F or W. The D gene is left open where the match is weak. Clone size is not always given. Where it is, it says once, few, many or a class for expanded clones.

J	D	V	size	DNA	CDR3
TRBJ1-4	-	TRBV7-2	-	TGTGCCAGCAGCTTAGACCCCCCGGTTAGTAATGAAAAACTGTTTTTT	CASSLDPPVSNEKLFF
TRBJ1-1	-	TRBV7-3	-	TGTGCCAGCAGCTTAAGAGCCACGGGGGGCTACGACACTGAAGCTTTCTTT	CASSLRATGGYDTEAFF
TRBJ2-2	TRBD1	TRBV24-1	-	TGTGCCACCAGTGAAACCGGGACAGGGGCCACCGGGGAGCTGTTTTTT	CATSETGTGATGELFF
TRBJ1-1	-	TRBV9	once	TGTGCCAGCAGCGTGCGGGAGAACACTGAAGCTTTCTTT	CASSVRENTEAFF
TRBJ2-7	-	TRBV7-9	-	TGTGCCAGCAGCTTCTCCCTCCGCTCCTACGAGCAGTACTTC	CASSFSLRSYEQYF
TRBJ1-5	TRBD1	TRBV6-5	once	TGTGCCAGCAGAGTAAACAGGGGGAGCAATCAGCCCCAGCATTTT	CASRVNRGSNQPQHF
TRBJ2-7	-	TRBV5-8	-	TGTGCCAGCAGCCCACTAGTGAAGCAGTACTTC	CASSPLVKQYF
TRBJ2-7	TRBD1	TRBV6-1	-	TGTGCCAGCAGTGACCCGGGACAGCCTCCCTACGAGCAGTACTTC	CASSDPGQPPYEQYF
TRBJ1-2	-	TRBV6-5	-	TGTGCCAGCAGTTCAGGGTATGGCTACACCTTC	CASSSGYGYTF
TRBJ2-7	TRBD2	TRBV5-6	-	TGTGCCAGCAGCTTGGCGGGACTAGCGGGAGGGTTCAAATCCTACGAGCAGTACTTC	CASSLAGLAGGFKSYEQYF
TRBJ2-3	-	TRBV11-3	-	TGTGCCAGCAGCTCCGGGACTAGCACAGATACGCAGTATTTT	CASSSGTSTDTQYF
TRBJ2-5	-	TRBV5-1	-	TGCGCCAGCAGCTTCCGGGAGACCCAGTACTTC	CASSFRETQYF
TRBJ2-2	-	TRBV29-1	-	TGCAGCGTTGAAGATCTGTCCGGGGAGCTGTTTTTT	CSVEDLSGELFF
TRBJ2-7	TRBD2	TRBV7-2	-	TGTGCCAGCAGCTTAGGCGGACTAGCCAGTTACGAGCAGTACTTC	CASSLGGLASYEQYF
TRBJ1-2	-	TRBV29-1	-	TGCAGCAGTAGAGGGAACTATGGCTACACCTTC	CSSRGNYGYTF
TRBJ1-6	-	TRBV4-3	-	TGCGCCAGCAGCCAAGAAGGGGTAATAGGCTCCTATAATTCACCCCTCCACTTT	CASSQEGVIGSYNSPLHF
TRBJ2-7	TRBD1	TRBV3-1/TRBV3-2	few	TGTGCCAGCAGCCCGATATTGGACAGGGCCTACGAGCAGTACTTC	CASSPILDRAYEQYF
TRBJ2-3	TRBD2	TRBV7-8	-	TGTGCCAGCAGCTTAAGGAGCGGGGGCCGCACAGATACGCAGTATTTT	CASSLRSGGRTDTQYF
TRBJ1-1	TRBD1	TRBV11-2	many	TGTGCCAGCACCCCCGGGACAGGAGATGAAGCTTTCTTT	CASTPGTGDEAFF
TRBJ1-2	-	TRBV7-9	-	TGTGCCAGCAGCTTAGCAGGGGCCTATGGCTACACCTTC	CASSLAGAYGYTF
TRBJ2-7	-	TRBV19	-	TGTGCCAGTAGTATAGTTGGGCTTGGCTACGAGCAGTACTTC	CASSIVGLGYEQYF
TRBJ1-2	-	TRBV5-1	-	TGCGCCAGCAGCCCCGACGGGGGTAACTATGGCTACACCTTC	CASSPDGGNYGYTF
TRBJ1-2	-	TRBV27	few	TGTGCCAGCAGGACAAACTATGGCTACACCTTC	CASRTNYGYTF
TRBJ2-2	-	TRBV18	-	TGTGCCAGCTCACCCCCCGCGGGCACCGGGGAGCTGTTTTTT	CASSPPAGTGELFF
TRBJ2-2	TRBD2	TRBV5-1	-	TGCGCCAGCAGCAGTTTGGCGGGAGGGATTTACACCGGGGAGCTGTTTTTT	CASSSLAGGIYTGELFF
TRBJ1-3	-	TRBV20-1	-	TGCAGTGCTAGTAATCCGGGAGACAATCCCCCCATATATTTT	CSASNPGDNPPIYF
TRBJ1-3	-	TRBV28	-	TGTGCCAGCAGTTCGTATGGAAACACCATATATTTT	CASSSYGNTIYF
TRBJ2-7	-	TRBV28	-	TGTGCCAGCAGTTCCCTCCTCCGCTACGAGCAGTACTTC	CASSSLLRYEQYF
TRBJ2-1	-	TRBV18	-	TGTGCCAGCTCACCATTTAGGCAGGGTGTGAATGAGCAGTTCTTC	CASSPFRQGVNEQFF
TRBJ2-1	TRBD2	TRBV5-1	once	TGCGCCAGCAGCTTGGATGGCGGGAGCTACAATGAGCAGTTCTTC	CASSLDGGSYNEQFF
TRBJ2-2	-	TRBV9	-	TGTGCCAGCAGCGTAGGACTTACCGGGGAGCTGTTTTTT	CASSVGLTGELFF
TRBJ2-2	TRBD2	TRBV5-6	-	TGTGCCAGCAGCTTGTTGGGGAGGGGGAACACCGGGGAGCTGTTTTTT	CASSLLGRGNTGELFF
TRBJ2-3	-	TRBV11-2	-	TGTGCCAGCAGCTCGAACGGCAGGGCCAGCACAGATACGCAGTATTTT	CASSSNGRASTDTQYF
TRBJ1-5	TRBD1	TRBV4-3	-	TGCGCCAGCAGCCAAGACACAGGGGGCGCTCAGCCCCAGCATTTT	CASSQDTGGAQPQHF
TRBJ2-3	TRBD2	TRBV6-5	-	TGTGCCAGCGGGGGGGAGTCTAGCACAGATACGCAGTATTTT	CASGGESSTDTQYF
TRBJ1-6	-	TRBV4-3	-	TGCGCCAGCAGCCAAGGGGGGGACCCCAATTCACCCCTCCACTTT	CASSQGGDPNSPLHF
TRBJ2-7	TRBD2	TRBV29-1	-	TGCAGCGTTGAACGGGCAGGCAAAGTACTAGCGGGAGGGCCTGTCTACGAGCAGTACTTC	CSVERAGKVLAGGPVYEQYF
TRBJ1-1	TRBD1	TRBV2	-	TGTGCCAGCAGCAACAGGGGGGGCACTGAAGCTTTCTTT	CASSNRGGTEAFF
TRBJ2-3	-	TRBV12-5	-	TGTGCTAGTGGTCCAGCGACAGATACGCAGTATTTT	CASGPATDTQYF
TRBJ1-5	-	TRBV9	-	TGTGCCAGCAGCGTAGGTCTCGTTCAGCCCCAGCATTTT	CASSVGLVQPQHF
TRBJ2-7	TRBD2	TRBV7-3	-	TGTGCCAGCAGCTCGGCGGGAGGCTACGAGCAGTACTTC	CASSSAGGYEQYF
TRBJ2-1	TRBD2	TRBV24-1	-	TGTGCCACCAGTGCAGTAAAGGCTAGCGGGAGTGTTGAGCAGTTCTTC	CATSAVKASGSVEQFF
TRBJ2-3	TRBD2	TRBV27	-	TGTGCCAGCAGCCCGGGACTAGCGGGAGAAGACACAGATACGCAGTATTTT	CASSPGLAGEDTDTQYF
TRBJ2-7	TRBD2	TRBV2	-	TGTGCCAGCATCGGGGGCTATGTGGTAGCGGGGTTCTCCTACGAGCAGTACTTC	CASIGGYVVAGFSYEQYF
TRBJ2-3	-	TRBV6-5	-	TGTGCCAGCAGTTACTCTCAGGTCACGGATACGCAGTATTTT	CASSYSQVTDTQYF
TRBJ1-1	-	TRBV5-6	-	TGTGCCAGCAGCCGGGAAACTCTTAGAGCTTTCTTT	CASSRETLRAFF
TRBJ1-1	-	TRBV12-3/TRBV12-4	-	TGTGCCAGCAGCTATGTCCGATTCGAAGCTTTCTTT	CASSYVRFEAFF
TRBJ2-5	-	TRBV5-4	-	TGTGCCAGCAGCTTGCCTAACGGGGGTGGGGAGACCCAGTACTTC	CASSLPNGGGETQYF
TRBJ2-1	TRBD2	TRBV6-5	-	TGTGCCAGCACCCGCGGGGGGACCACTTACAATGAGCAGTTCTTC	CASTRGGTTYNEQFF
TRBJ1-2	TRBD1	TRBV5-4	-	TGTGCCAGCAGCCAGGACAGGGCGGATGGCTACACCTTC	CASSQDRADGYTF
TRBJ1-4	-	TRBV4-3	-	TGCGCCAGCAGCCAAGATCGGGGTGAAAAACTGTTTTTT	CASSQDRGEKLFF
TRBJ2-1	TRBD2	TRBV27	-	TGTGCCAGCAGGGACTGGACTAGCGGTACGGATGAGCAGTTCTTC	CASRDWTSGTDEQFF
TRBJ2-1	-	TRBV24-1	-	TGTGCCACCAGTGACTCGAGTGGCTCCTACAATGAGCAGTTCTTC	CATSDSSGSYNEQFF
TRBJ1-3	-	TRBV9	-	TGTGCCAGCAGCGTAATTGCGGGATCTGGAAACACCATATATTTT	CASSVIAGSGNTIYF
TRBJ2-2	TRBD2	TRBV9	-	TGTGCCAGCAGCGTAGAGACGCGGGGGGTCACCGGGGAGCTGTTTTTT	CASSVETRGVTGELFF
TRBJ1-2	-	TRBV9	-	TGTGCCAGCAGCGTAGGAAGCCGGGAGCTCGATGGCTACACCTTC	CASSVGSRELDGYTF
TRBJ1-2	-	TRBV3-1/TRBV3-2	-	TGTGCCAGCAGCCAGGGTACAGGGTTGGATGGCTACACCTTC	CASSQGTGLDGYTF
TRBJ1-1	-	TRBV5-5	-	TGTGCCAGCAGCTTTATGACAGACCCCACTGAAGCTTTCTTT	CASSFMTDPTEAFF
TRBJ1-2	-	TRBV5-1	-	TGCGCCAGCAGCTTGGTGCCAGGGGCCCTAACTAACTATGGCTACACCTTC	CASSLVPGALTNYGYTF